These 29 T cell receptor beta chains were all obtained from the same sample, sequenced in a study of blood T cells in healthy people across ages. Alongside a J-beta primer mix, a sample-barcoded 5' primer served in a second PCR lasting about 7 to 12 cycles. Each CDR3 protein gets one entry after TCRdb re-called the 5' RACE reads with MiXCR. The top ten clones hold under 4% of a sample with 780,000 or so distinct CDR3 sequences, 20% to 25% of them seen once. These sequences were also reported in another study, on T cells of mothers and their children.

Sequenced sample: blood. These receptors all come from a boy aged 5-17 years in good health.

This clonotype occurred a few times. The rearrangement links TRBV29-1 to TRBJ2-2, with TRBD1 matching 8 bases. The CDR3 has 13 amino acids. After removal of 3 bases from V and 6 bases from J, the junction contained 3 bases not matched to a gene. Germline assignment: CDR1 SQVTM and CDR2 ANQGSEA. CDR3 bases: TGCAGCGTTGAGACAGGGGCCTCCGGGGAGCTGTTTTTT. The encoded protein is CSVETGASGELFF.

This clonotype has a handful of counts. V usage is TRBV12-3 or TRBV12-4 and J usage is TRBJ2-7, with no clear D. Trimming removed 4 bases at V and 2 bases at J, with 9 bases between. CDR3 size: 13 residues. CDR3 protein: CASSWTDPYEQYF. Written as DNA, the CDR3 is TGTGCCAGCAGTTGGACGGATCCCTACGAGCAGTACTTC.

Remarks on this clonotype: One junction end does not reproduce the germline sequence, and a read error may be involved. DNA of the CDR3: TGCGCCAGCAGCGTCGGGACAGGAGAGGGCTATGGCCACACCTTC. Protein product: CASSVGTGEGYGHTF. J is TRBJ1-2 and V is TRBV5-1, with 8 bases aligning to TRBD1. Germline V lookup: CDR1 SGHRS, CDR2 YFSETQ. This CDR3 is 15 amino acids long.

The chain combines TRBV7-2 with TRBJ2-1, with 8 bases that match TRBD2. Germline V CDR1 and CDR2: SGHTA, FQGNSA. J lost 4 bases, V lost 2 bases, and 13 bases had no gene match. This CDR3 is 18 amino acids long. CDR3 in DNA: TGTGCCAGCAGCTTATCCCAACGGGAGGGGAGATATTACAATGAGCAGTTCTTC. It yields the protein CASSLSQREGRYYNEQFF.

V and J are TRBV10-3 and TRBJ2-3; D gene uncertain. V gave up 5 bases and J gave up 0 bases, with 15 bases separating them. This CDR3 comprises 16 residues. Looked up from germline, CDR1 is ENHRY and CDR2 is SYGVKD. The CDR3: CAISWAPSESTDTQYF. For the CDR3, the DNA is TGTGCCATCAGTTGGGCCCCGAGCGAGAGCACAGATACGCAGTATTTT.

V usage is TRBV29-1 and J usage is TRBJ2-1, with D hard to call. The last part of the DNA fits TRBJ2-5 better; the J call may be wrong. This CDR3 region has 13 residues. The germline CDR1 and CDR2 sequences are SQVTM and ANQGSEA. The CDR3 here is CSVAPDVQETQYF. The DNA for the CDR3 is TGCAGCGTGGCCCCGGACGTTCAGGAGACCCAGTACTTC.

This clonotype was counted a few times. This chain connects TRBV5-5 to TRBJ1-4; weak D call: TRBD1 (5 bases). The germline V gene encodes CDR1 SGHKS and CDR2 YYEKEE (reference sequence). The CDR3 is made up of 14 amino acids. V was trimmed by 0 bases and J by 8 bases, leaving 11 bases between them. The CDR3 nucleotides read TGTGCCAGCAGCTTGGGTGGGGGAATAGAAAAACTGTTTTTT. Translation gives CASSLGGGIEKLFF.

The DNA for the CDR3 is TGTGCCATCAGTGAGTCAGTAGGGGGAAGCGAGCAGTACTTC. The encoded protein is CAISESVGGSEQYF. This chain uses TRBV10-3 with TRBJ2-7; D may be TRBD1 (6 bases). V shed 0 bases and J shed 6 bases, with 12 bases lying between them. The CDR3 extends over 14 amino acids. Looked up from germline, CDR1 is ENHRY and CDR2 is SYGVKD.

The rearrangement joins TRBV27 to TRBJ2-6, with a weak D call TRBD1 (5 bases). There are 16 residues in the CDR3. Trimming took off 5 bases at V and 0 bases at J, with 11 bases between the two ends. The germline gives CDR1 MNHEY, CDR2 SMNVEV (reference sequence). CDR3 DNA sequence: TGTGCCAGCAGTATCGCCGACAGCTCTGGGGCCAACGTCCTGACTTTC. Protein: CASSIADSSGANVLTF.

This chain connects TRBV29-1 to TRBJ2-1; 8 nucleotides line up with TRBD1. J gave up 7 bases and V 2 bases, and 4 bases lay outside the gene matches. The CDR3 is 13 amino acids. Germline assignment: CDR1 SQVTM and CDR2 ANQGSEA. CDR3 residues: CSVEQGASNEQFF. The CDR3 DNA reads as TGCAGCGTTGAACAGGGGGCGAGTAATGAGCAGTTCTTC.

V is TRBV12-3 or TRBV12-4 and J is TRBJ2-1; 7 bases are shared with TRBD1. V lost 8 bases to trimming and J lost 0 bases; unmatched junction nucleotides: 7. The CDR3 sequence is 15 residues long. The CDR3 DNA is TGTGCCAGCGCAGGGGGAGTCAGCTCCTACAATGAGCAGTTCTTC. Translated: CASAGGVSSYNEQFF.

This clonotype was recorded a few times. V gene TRBV9 combines with J gene TRBJ1-2; perhaps TRBD1 as D (5 bases). This CDR3 contains 15 residues. Germline CDR1 is SGDLS and CDR2 is YYNGEE. V was pared by 3 bases and J by 2 bases, with 14 bases between. The CDR3 DNA reads as TGTGCCAGCAGCGCTACCGGGACCCCAAACTATGGCTACACCTTC. It codes for CASSATGTPNYGYTF.

The table lists this clonotype with a few counts. The rearrangement uses TRBV7-3 and TRBJ2-7; D call uncertain. V lost 0 bases, J lost 2 bases, and 11 bases lay in between. Per germline, CDR1 SGHTA and CDR2 FQGTGA. The CDR3 extends over 15 amino acids. CDR3 nucleotides: TGTGCCAGCAGCTTAACACCCGACCCTACCTACGAGCAGTACTTC. Translation gives CASSLTPDPTYEQYF.

Note on this clonotype: A junction boundary mismatches the germline segment, possibly from a read error. V and J are TRBV25-1 and TRBJ2-5; no clear D. Germline assignment: CDR1 MGHDK and CDR2 SYGVNS. The CDR3 is 15 amino acids. The chain's CDR3 is CASSEMRSIQEAQYF. CDR3 nucleotides: TGTGCCAGCAGTGAAATGCGCAGCATACAAGAGGCCCAGTACTTC.

In this sample, this clonotype turned up a few times. The chain links TRBV28 to TRBJ2-4, with D maybe TRBD1 (5 bases). Germline V CDR1 and CDR2: MDHEN, SYDVKM. V lost 5 bases and J 1 base, leaving 15 bases between the germline ends. This CDR3 region has 16 residues. This CDR3 reads CASSQSRGRAKNIQYF. The CDR3, as DNA: TGTGCCAGCAGTCAGAGTAGGGGTAGGGCCAAAAACATTCAGTACTTC.

This clonotype was seen a handful of times. The chain combines TRBV29-1 with TRBJ1-2; no definite D call. Germline assignment: CDR1 SQVTM and CDR2 ANQGSEA. The CDR3 contains 13 residues. V lost 5 bases, J lost 4 bases, and 14 bases lay in between. The CDR3 DNA follows: TGCAGCGTTATAACTGAAGCTAGCTATGGCTACACCTTC. Amino acid sequence: CSVITEASYGYTF.

This clonotype was observed a few times. The rearrangement links TRBV7-2 to TRBJ2-5; the D call may be TRBD1 or TRBD2 (5 bases each). Matching the DNA end better, TRBJ2-1 makes the J call doubtful. Germline values: CDR1 SGHTA, CDR2 FQGNSA. There are 15 residues in the CDR3. CDR3 sequence reads: CASSLGGMAIYEQFF. CDR3 coding DNA: TGTGCCAGCAGCTTAGGGGGGATGGCCATTTATGAGCAGTTCTTC.

V is TRBV7-6 and J is TRBJ1-1; TRBD1 might be the D (5 bases). CDR1 is SGHVS, CDR2 FNYEAQ, per germline. The CDR3 sequence is 14 residues long. Trimming removed 1 base at V and 4 bases at J, with 10 bases between. In DNA, the CDR3 is TGTGCCAGCAGCTTAGATGGAGGGACCACTGAAGCTTTCTTT. It specifies CASSLDGGTTEAFF. Full variable domain (outside the CDR3, taken from reference TRBV7-6 and TRBJ1-1): GAGVSQSPRYKVTKRGQDVALRCDPISGHVSLYWYRQALGQGPEFLTYFNYEAQQDKSGLPNDRFSAERPEGSISTLTIQRTEQRDSAMYRCASSLDGGTTEAFFGQGTRLTVV.

The J gene is TRBJ1-1, the V gene TRBV14, with D unclear. V was pared by 3 bases and J by 8 bases, with 10 bases between. The CDR3 is made up of 12 amino acids. The germline CDR1 and CDR2 sequences are SGHDN and FVKESK. CDR3 nucleotide sequence: TGTGCCAGCAGCCACCTCGACGCAGAAGCTTTCTTT. It specifies CASSHLDAEAFF.

The genes are TRBV6-2 or TRBV6-3 and TRBJ1-2; no clear D. Germline V CDR1 and CDR2: MNHEY, SVGEGT. The CDR3 covers 14 residues. The V end was cut by 6 bases, the J end by 6 bases, with 17 bases between. The CDR3 here is CASSSRRTRDGYTF. CDR3 in DNA: TGTGCCAGCAGCTCCCGACGGACGCGGGATGGCTACACCTTC.

This clonotype was detected a few times. The V and J genes are TRBV28 and TRBJ2-5; TRBD1 aligns across 10 bases. After removal of 5 bases from V and 5 bases from J, the junction contained 11 bases not matched to a gene. This CDR3 region has 16 residues. CDR1 MDHEN and CDR2 SYDVKM come from the germline V gene. This CDR3 reads CASSGPGTGDRETQYF. The CDR3 bases are TGTGCCAGCAGTGGTCCCGGGACAGGGGATCGCGAGACCCAGTACTTC.

V gene TRBV28 combines with J gene TRBJ1-3; D is unclear. Germline assignment: CDR1 MDHEN and CDR2 SYDVKM. The CDR3 contains 14 residues. Between the trimmed V and J ends, which lost 2 bases and 7 bases, there was a span of 12 bases. CDR3: CASSLVRDGNTIYF. The CDR3 coding sequence is TGTGCCAGCAGTTTAGTCCGAGATGGGAACACCATATATTTT.

The chain couples TRBV12-3 or TRBV12-4 to TRBJ1-1; D not resolved. Trimming removed 6 bases at V and 6 bases at J, with 14 bases between. The CDR3 loop spans 13 amino acids. The CDR3 protein is CASRTGVPSEAFF. The CDR3 region has the DNA TGTGCCAGCAGAACGGGCGTCCCCTCTGAAGCTTTCTTT.

This clonotype was detected only a few times. The J gene is TRBJ1-5, the V gene TRBV28; D remains ambiguous. Trimming left V 3 bases short and J 0 bases short, with 6 bases between. Looked up from germline, CDR1 is MDHEN and CDR2 is SYDVKM. CDR3 size: 14 residues. The CDR3 reads CASSFHLSNQPQHF. In DNA, the CDR3 is TGTGCCAGCAGTTTCCACCTTAGCAATCAGCCCCAGCATTTT. Looking up the rest from reference TRBV28 and TRBJ1-5 gives the full variable domain: DVKVTQSSRYLVKRTGEKVFLECVQDMDHENMFWYRQDPGLGLRLIYFSYDVKMKEKGDIPEGYSVSREKKERFSLILESASTNQTSMYLCASSFHLSNQPQHFGDGTRLSIL.

The gene calls are TRBV19 and TRBJ1-1, with a tentative D call TRBD1 (5 bases). Germline CDR1 reads LNHDA; CDR2 reads SQIVND (reference sequence). This CDR3 is built from 14 residues. The germline V and J ends were trimmed by 7 bases and 4 bases, with 16 bases remaining between them. The chain's CDR3 is CASIEGTGSTEAFF. The DNA for the CDR3 is TGTGCCAGTATCGAGGGGACCGGTAGCACTGAAGCTTTCTTT.

This clonotype was seen a few times. This sequence joins TRBV20-1 and TRBJ1-2; no reliable D call. This CDR3 is 13 amino acids long. Trimming pared 2 bases from V and 7 bases from J, leaving 14 bases between. CDR1 and CDR2 from the germline V gene are DFQATT and SNEGSKA (reference sequence). Here the CDR3 reads CSARSRGFGGYTF. For the CDR3, the DNA is TGCAGTGCTAGATCTCGCGGCTTCGGTGGCTACACCTTC.

The chain is built from TRBV5-4 and TRBJ2-7; 10 bases match TRBD1. Per germline, CDR1 SGHNT and CDR2 YYREEE (reference sequence). Trimming took 5 bases from V and 5 from J; bases not matched to a gene: 7. CDR3 size: 14 residues. CDR3 DNA: TGTGCCAGCAGGATGACAGGGGGCGACGACGAGCAGTACTTC. Protein product: CASRMTGGDDEQYF.

This clonotype was counted between two and nine times. The V call is TRBV5-1, the J call TRBJ1-5; 9 bases fit TRBD1. V dropped 4 bases and J dropped 7; count of bases not matched to a gene: 15. From germline, CDR1 is SGHRS and CDR2 YFSETQ. The CDR3 contains 17 residues. CDR3: CASSPNPGTGSSQPQHF. CDR3 sequence (DNA): TGCGCCAGCAGCCCTAACCCCGGGACAGGGTCGTCCCAGCCCCAGCATTTT.

The J gene is TRBJ2-3, the V gene TRBV27, with a tentative D call TRBD1 (5 bases). This CDR3 spans 14 amino acids. Germline CDR1 MNHEY, CDR2 SMNVEV (reference sequence). V lost 5 bases and J lost 1, with 10 bases in between. The CDR3: CASSGRVRTDTQYF. In nucleotides, the CDR3 is TGTGCCAGCAGTGGCAGGGTACGCACAGATACGCAGTATTTT.